Listed here are 8 T cell receptor beta chains from one sample, sequenced in a study of blood T cell repertoires in COVID-19. The repertoire was sequenced with immunoSEQ multiplex PCR; TCRdb's copy has only in-frame clones and lacks some. The repertoire holds some 280,000 clones, around 90% seen once, with 0.85% to 1% in the top ten. The sequenced sample consisted of peripheral blood. The receptors derive from a woman between 40 and 55 years old who had recovered from COVID-19.

This chain uses TRBV11-2 with TRBJ2-3, with TRBD2 matching over 8 bases. Germline V gene sequence: CDR1 SGHAT, CDR2 FQNNGV. The CDR3 is 16 amino acids. V shed 5 bases and J 6 bases; nucleotides not matched to a gene: 13. CDR3: CASSPRGGGVLDTQYF. In DNA, the CDR3 is TGTGCCAGCAGCCCTCGGGGGGGCGGAGTTCTCGATACGCAGTATTTT.

CDR3 protein: CASSLEPSEQYF. The DNA of the CDR3 is TGTGCCAGCAGCTTAGAGCCTAGCGAGCAGTACTTC. The chain is built from TRBV7-9 and TRBJ2-7; D call uncertain. This CDR3 spans 12 amino acids. V lost 1 base and J 6 bases, leaving 7 bases between the germline ends. CDR1 and CDR2 (germline): SEHNR, FQNEAQ (reference sequence).

V usage is TRBV28 and J usage is TRBJ2-7, with D uncertain. V lost 3 bases, J lost 0 bases, and 6 bases lay in between. This CDR3 spans 13 amino acids. Germline CDR1 and CDR2: MDHEN and SYDVKM. The CDR3 loop is CASSFPSSYEQYF. CDR3 DNA sequence: TGTGCCAGCAGTTTTCCCAGCTCCTACGAGCAGTACTTC.

The rearrangement joins TRBV7-4 to TRBJ2-5; 7 bases are shared with TRBD1. CDR1 and CDR2 (germline): SGHVT, SQSDAQ. V gave up 1 base and J gave up 0 bases; unmatched junction bases: 2. The CDR3 is made up of 15 amino acids. For the CDR3, the DNA is TGTGCCAGCAGCTTAGGGGACAGAGACCAAGAGACCCAGTACTTC. This gives the protein CASSLGDRDQETQYF. Full variable domain (missing parts from reference TRBV7-4 and TRBJ2-5): GAGVSQSPRYKVAKRGRDVALRCDSISGHVTLYWYRQTLGQGSEVLTYSQSDAQRDKSGRPSGRFSAERPERSVSTLKIQRTEQGDSAVYLCASSLGDRDQETQYFGPGTRLLVL.

This chain joins TRBV10-3 and TRBJ2-2, with D hard to call. The V end was cut by 2 bases, the J end by 1 base, with 8 bases between. Per the germline V gene, CDR1 is ENHRY and CDR2 is SYGVKD. The length of the CDR3 is 15 residues. The CDR3 here is CAISEPLENTGELFF. For the CDR3, the DNA is TGTGCCATCAGTGAGCCGCTAGAGAACACCGGGGAGCTGTTTTTT.

This sequence joins TRBV9 and TRBJ1-6; 8 nucleotides align to TRBD1. V was pared by 0 bases and J by 8 bases, with 10 bases of the junction left unmatched. CDR1 SGDLS and CDR2 YYNGEE come from the germline V gene. This CDR3 spans 17 amino acids. This CDR3 reads CASSVEGRPTGDSPLHF. The CDR3, as DNA: TGTGCCAGCAGCGTAGAGGGCCGTCCGACAGGGGATTCACCCCTCCACTTT.

The rearrangement uses TRBV28 and TRBJ2-3; 8 bases align to TRBD1. Trimming at V came to 5 bases and at J to 2 bases, leaving 9 bases not matched to a gene. The CDR3 is made up of 16 amino acids. Germline V gene sequence: CDR1 MDHEN, CDR2 SYDVKM. DNA of the CDR3: TGTGCCAGCAGTGCGGGCGGACAGGGCTACACAGATACGCAGTATTTT. Its translation is CASSAGGQGYTDTQYF. Using reference TRBV28 and TRBJ2-3 for the parts outside the CDR3, the full variable domain is DVKVTQSSRYLVKRTGEKVFLECVQDMDHENMFWYRQDPGLGLRLIYFSYDVKMKEKGDIPEGYSVSREKKERFSLILESASTNQTSMYLCASSAGGQGYTDTQYFGPGTRLTVL.

This chain uses TRBV6-6 with TRBJ2-7; tentative D call: TRBD2 (6 bases). V gave up 2 bases and J gave up 5 bases, with 16 bases separating them. The CDR3 is made up of 15 amino acids. Germline V gene data show CDR1 as MNHNY and CDR2 as SVGAGI (reference sequence). The CDR3: CASSYQDPGVHEQYF. The CDR3, as DNA: TGTGCCAGCAGTTACCAGGACCCGGGGGTCCACGAGCAGTACTTC.